Presented here are 3 T cell receptor beta chains from one specimen sequenced in a study of blood T cell repertoires in COVID-19. Produced via immunoSEQ multiplex PCR; TCRdb's table is partial and in-frame only. The top ten clones hold 6.2% of a sample with nearly 200,000 clones, about 88% of them seen once. The sequenced material came from peripheral blood. Receptor source: a woman in her 40s who had recovered from COVID-19.

The rearrangement uses TRBV19 and TRBJ2-2, with D perhaps TRBD1 (5 bases). Looked up from germline, CDR1 is LNHDA and CDR2 is SQIVND (reference sequence). The CDR3 totals 13 residues. The ends were cut back, 3 bases at V and 9 bases at J, with 11 bases in the middle. CDR3 in amino acids: CASSIQGPWELFF. The DNA of the CDR3 is TGTGCCAGTAGTATTCAGGGTCCCTGGGAGCTGTTTTTT.

J is TRBJ2-3 and V is TRBV11-2, with a weak D call TRBD1 (5 bases). The germline V gene encodes CDR1 SGHAT and CDR2 FQNNGV. The CDR3 totals 15 residues. Between the trimmed V and J ends, which lost 5 bases and 0 bases, there was a span of 12 bases. CDR3 region: CASSPGQQSTDTQYF. Written as DNA, the CDR3 is TGTGCCAGCAGCCCAGGGCAGCAGAGCACAGATACGCAGTATTTT.

The chain is built from TRBV7-7 and TRBJ2-1; 7 positions agree with TRBD1. Germline CDR1 and CDR2: SSHAT and FNYEAQ (reference sequence). The CDR3 covers 14 residues. V lost 5 bases, J lost 0 bases, and 1 base stayed unmatched. CDR3 in amino acids: CASSRDSSYNEQFF. Written as DNA, the CDR3 is TGTGCCAGCAGCCGGGACAGCTCCTACAATGAGCAGTTCTTC.